The 17 T cell receptor beta chains below all came from one sample that was sequenced in a study of memory B cells and T cells in multiple sclerosis. No antigens are known for them. Libraries were prepared by immunoSEQ multiplex PCR; TCRdb keeps only in-frame clonotypes and omits some of them. The repertoire consists of 25,000 to 35,000 clones, with about 83% occurring once and the leading ten covering less than 3.5%. CFSE-dim autoproliferating and CFSE-high non-proliferating T cells from unstimulated culture were sequenced separately. Approximately 5x10^7 CFSE-labeled PBMCs were cultured less than nine days unstimulated, then replicate wells were pooled. Sequenced: PBMCs from blood kept in culture. The receptors were gathered from a human donor with multiple sclerosis.

The chain employs TRBV6-5 and TRBJ2-5; a possible D gene is TRBD1 (6 bases). Trimming took 4 bases from V and 5 from J, leaving 20 bases between them. The CDR3 loop spans 16 amino acids. Germline-derived CDR1 and CDR2 are MNHEY and SVGAGI. CDR3 DNA: TGTGCCAGCAGTTCCCCCGAACAGGGTAGGAGGGAGACCCAGTACTTC. Translated, it gives CASSSPEQGRRETQYF.

This chain connects TRBV9 to TRBJ2-6; TRBD1 is a possible D gene (5 bases). Germline CDR1 SGDLS, CDR2 YYNGEE. The CDR3 is made up of 19 amino acids. V lost 4 bases and J lost 4, with 24 bases in between. This CDR3 reads CASSPWGLPRTAGANVLTF. The CDR3 DNA follows: TGTGCCAGCAGCCCCTGGGGCCTACCTCGAACGGCGGGGGCCAACGTCCTGACTTTC. Based on the CDR3 plus reference TRBV9 and TRBJ2-6, the full variable domain is DSGVTQTPKHLITATGQRVTLRCSPRSGDLSVYWYQQSLDQGLQFLIQYYNGEERAKGNILERFSAQQFPDLHSELNLSSLELGDSALYFCASSPWGLPRTAGANVLTFGAGSRLTVL.

V usage is TRBV5-4 and J usage is TRBJ2-1, with 10 bases lining up with TRBD2. Losses at the gene ends were 4 bases for V and 2 bases for J; bases not matched to a gene: 3. Germline V CDR1 and CDR2: SGHNT, YYREEE (reference sequence). The length of the CDR3 is 15 residues. In DNA form, the CDR3 reads TGTGCCAGCAGCATCACTAGCGGGGCCTACAATGAGCAGTTCTTC. Amino acid sequence: CASSITSGAYNEQFF.

This clone was recorded only once. The genes are TRBV28 and TRBJ2-4; D perhaps matches TRBD2 (7 bases). The CDR3 runs to 14 residues. V was trimmed by 7 bases and J by 1 base, leaving 11 bases between them. Germline lookup yields CDR1 MDHEN and CDR2 SYDVKM. CDR3 region: CASTEGGAKNIQYF. DNA for the CDR3: TGTGCCAGCACAGAGGGGGGGGCCAAAAACATTCAGTACTTC.

J is TRBJ1-4 and V is TRBV9; no definite D call. The CDR3 loop spans 15 amino acids. V shed 4 bases and J shed 6 bases, with 16 bases lying between them. Germline CDR1 SGDLS, CDR2 YYNGEE. The chain's CDR3 is CASSTDEWTYEKLFF. The CDR3 nucleotides read TGTGCCAGCAGCACTGATGAATGGACTTATGAAAAACTGTTTTTT.

Details on this clone: The same CDR3 also results from other DNA sequences found in this sample. The V gene is TRBV28, the J gene TRBJ2-7; D is perhaps TRBD2 (6 bases). Looked up from germline, CDR1 is MDHEN and CDR2 is SYDVKM. Trimming took off 5 bases at V and 2 bases at J, with 10 bases between the two ends. There are 13 residues in the CDR3. CDR3 sequence: CASSLSGTYEQYF. As DNA, the CDR3 is TGTGCCAGCAGTCTTAGCGGAACCTACGAGCAGTACTTC.

The chain employs TRBV7-9 and TRBJ2-3; 8 bases are shared with TRBD2. The CDR3 contains 15 residues. With V trimmed by 3 bases and J by 4 bases, 6 bases remained unmatched. Per the germline V gene, CDR1 is SEHNR and CDR2 is FQNEAQ (reference sequence). CDR3 sequence reads: CASSFGGALADTQYF. The CDR3 nucleotides read TGTGCCAGCAGCTTCGGGGGGGCCTTGGCAGATACGCAGTATTTT.

The CDR3 DNA sequence: TGCGCCAGCAGCGGTTTATCCGGGGAGCTGTTTTTT. It yields the protein CASSGLSGELFF. This chain connects TRBV5-1 to TRBJ2-2; unclear D gene. Trimming left V 4 bases short and J 6 bases short, with 7 bases between. This CDR3 has 12 residues. Germline V gives CDR1 SGHRS, CDR2 YFSETQ.

The chain uses TRBV4-1 and TRBJ1-5; 8 positions agree with TRBD1. Losses at the gene ends were 5 bases for V and 6 bases for J; bases not matched to a gene: 6. The CDR3 runs to 14 residues. Germline V gene sequence: CDR1 MGHRA, CDR2 YSYEKL. The CDR3 is CASSDGTGGQPQHF. CDR3 nucleotide sequence: TGCGCCAGCAGCGATGGGACAGGCGGTCAGCCCCAGCATTTT.

The chain combines TRBV6-5 with TRBJ1-5; perhaps TRBD1 as D (6 bases). V lost 5 bases and J 6 bases, leaving 17 bases between the germline ends. This CDR3 has 15 amino acids. From germline, CDR1 is MNHEY and CDR2 SVGAGI. Written as DNA, the CDR3 is TGTGCCAGCAGTCCCCGTCAGGGGTCTCGTCAGCCCCAGCATTTT. Amino acid sequence: CASSPRQGSRQPQHF.

The V call is TRBV7-8, the J call TRBJ2-3; D is perhaps TRBD2 (7 bases). Between the trimmed V and J ends, which lost 4 bases and 6 bases, there was a span of 23 bases. CDR1 is SGHVS, CDR2 FQNEAQ, per germline. This CDR3 spans 17 amino acids. CDR3 protein: CASSYPGGWGLTDTQYF. In nucleotides, the CDR3 is TGTGCCAGCAGCTACCCCGGGGGGTGGGGGCTGACGGATACGCAGTATTTT.

The chain is built from TRBV6-5 and TRBJ2-1; TRBD2 matches 13 bases. Germline V gene lookup returns CDR1 MNHEY and CDR2 SVGAGI. CDR3 size: 14 residues. V gave up 6 bases and J gave up 5 bases; unmatched junction bases: 1. The chain's CDR3 is CASRGLAGDNEQFF. In DNA, the CDR3 is TGTGCCAGCAGAGGACTAGCGGGAGACAATGAGCAGTTCTTC.

The J gene is TRBJ2-7, the V gene TRBV27; D is undetermined. The CDR3 is 13 residues long. V was clipped by 3 bases and J by 5 bases, with 11 bases between them. CDR1 is MNHEY, CDR2 SMNVEV, per germline (reference sequence). CDR3: CASSFGDSDEQYF. The CDR3 nucleotides are TGTGCCAGCAGTTTTGGGGATTCTGACGAGCAGTACTTC.

The V and J genes are TRBV6-1 and TRBJ1-2; a weak D match, TRBD1 (5 bases). Germline values: CDR1 MNHNS, CDR2 SASEGT. V was cut by 2 bases and J by 4 bases, with 17 bases left in between. The CDR3 runs to 16 residues. CDR3 DNA: TGTGCCAGCAGTGAACATCGGGGGACGTCGGGCTATGGCTACACCTTC. This encodes CASSEHRGTSGYGYTF.

Concerning this clone: The CDR3 end shows no conserved phenylalanine or tryptophan, and so a read error is likely. The chain combines TRBV5-4 with TRBJ2-7; 8 positions match TRBD1. The germline V gene encodes CDR1 SGHNT and CDR2 YYREEE (reference sequence). V dropped 0 bases and J dropped 3; count of bases not matched to a gene: 2. This CDR3 is 14 amino acids long. This chain's CDR3 is CASSLVGQGYEQYL. CDR3 coding DNA: TGTGCCAGCAGCTTGGTCGGACAGGGCTACGAGCAGTACCTC.

The gene calls are TRBV7-9 and TRBJ2-1; TRBD2 matches 11 bases. Germline V gene sequence: CDR1 SEHNR, CDR2 FQNEAQ (reference sequence). V lost 5 bases to trimming and J lost 8 bases; unmatched junction nucleotides: 8. CDR3 size: 15 residues. The CDR3 DNA reads TGTGCCAGCAGCCCAAAGACTAGCGGGAAAGATGAGCAGTTCTTC. It codes for CASSPKTSGKDEQFF.

The chain is built from TRBV19 and TRBJ2-5; the D is unclear. Trimming removed 7 bases at V and 2 bases at J, with 14 bases between. CDR1 is LNHDA, CDR2 SQIVND, per germline (reference sequence). The CDR3 is 14 residues long. This CDR3 reads CASTKDILQETQYF. The CDR3 bases are TGTGCCAGTACCAAAGACATTTTACAAGAGACCCAGTACTTC.